Following are 4 T cell receptor beta chains from one sample sequenced in a study of blood T cell repertoires in COVID-19. Sequencing was performed with immunoSEQ multiplex PCR; in TCRdb, only in-frame clones are kept and a portion is missing. Among roughly 8,300 clones listed, roughly 90% were seen once. The specimen was peripheral blood. The source is a man in his 60s with acute or convalescent COVID-19.

The genes are TRBV15 and TRBJ2-7; maybe TRBD1 (5 bases). Germline V CDR1 and CDR2: LNHNV, YYDKDF (reference sequence). Trimming stripped 1 base from V and 6 bases from J, with 10 bases between. The CDR3 is 13 amino acids. CDR3 bases: TGTGCCACCAGCAGAGCCAGGGTTTCCGAGCAGTACGTC. Amino acid sequence: CATSRARVSEQYV.

The chain couples TRBV28 to TRBJ1-2, with a weak D call TRBD1 (5 bases). Trimming took 6 bases from V and 13 from J, leaving 18 bases between them. Germline V gives CDR1 MDHEN, CDR2 SYDVKM. The CDR3 totals 12 residues. The CDR3 sequence: CASRAQGGRFTF. DNA of the CDR3: TGTGCCAGCAGAGCTCAGGGAGGTCGATTCACCTTC.

This chain uses TRBV13 with TRBJ2-1, with D possibly TRBD2 on 5 matching bases. Trimming removed 3 bases at V and 10 bases at J, with 13 bases between. CDR1 and CDR2 (germline): PRHDT, FYEKMQ (reference sequence). The CDR3 sequence is 13 residues long. The CDR3 reads CASSFRGAGEQFF. CDR3 nucleotides: TGTGCCAGCAGCTTTCGGGGAGCCGGGGAGCAGTTCTTC.

This clone was detected a few times. The genes are TRBV7-2 and TRBJ1-5; a possible D gene is TRBD1 (6 bases). The CDR3 length is 16 residues. CDR1 is SGHTA and CDR2 is FQGNSA in the germline V gene. V lost 5 bases and J 2 bases, leaving 16 bases between the germline ends. CDR3 protein: CASSPWTAGGNQPQHF. The DNA of the CDR3 is TGTGCCAGCAGCCCTTGGACAGCGGGGGGCAATCAGCCCCAGCATTTT. The variable domain in full, completed from reference TRBV7-2 and TRBJ1-5, reads GAGVSQSPSNKVTEKGKDVELRCDPISGHTALYWYRQSLGQGLEFLIYFQGNSAPDKSGLPSDRFSAERTGGSVSTLTIQRTQQEDSAVYLCASSPWTAGGNQPQHFGDGTRLSIL.